The 4 T cell receptor beta chains presented below share a single source sample, sequenced in a study of monozygotic twins with inflammatory bowel disease. From the 5' RACE reads, TCRdb lists one entry per CDR3 protein and no DNA. Its clone listing holds under 200,000 distinct CDR3 sequences. Sequenced sample: blood. The receptors originated from a human donor with ulcerative colitis or Crohn's disease, or a healthy co-twin of an affected twin (not recorded which).

The V call is TRBV28, the J call TRBJ2-1; TCRdb names TRBD2, which stays unverified in the absence of DNA. The CDR3 is 17 amino acids. Per the germline V gene, CDR1 is MDHEN and CDR2 is SYDVKM. The chain's CDR3 is CASRSGTSGRVDNEQFF. Full variable domain (outside the CDR3, taken from reference TRBV28 and TRBJ2-1): DVKVTQSSRYLVKRTGEKVFLECVQDMDHENMFWYRQDPGLGLRLIYFSYDVKMKEKGDIPEGYSVSREKKERFSLILESASTNQTSMYLCASRSGTSGRVDNEQFFGPGTRLTVL.

The genes are TRBV5-4 and TRBJ1-5; TCRdb selects TRBD1, and the lack of DNA leaves this call unchecked. The CDR3 has 19 residues. The germline gives CDR1 SGHNT, CDR2 YYREEE (reference sequence). The CDR3 region is CASSLDLTASRYSNQPQHF.

This chain links TRBV9 with TRBJ2-1; the D gene TCRdb calls, TRBD2, cannot be checked with no DNA. Germline CDR1 and CDR2: SGDLS and YYNGEE. CDR3 length: 17 amino acids. CDR3 sequence reads: CASSPGLAGGAYNEQFF.

The CDR3 region is CASSLVGISGNTIYF. The chain combines TRBV12-3 or TRBV12-4 with TRBJ1-3. This CDR3 contains 15 residues.